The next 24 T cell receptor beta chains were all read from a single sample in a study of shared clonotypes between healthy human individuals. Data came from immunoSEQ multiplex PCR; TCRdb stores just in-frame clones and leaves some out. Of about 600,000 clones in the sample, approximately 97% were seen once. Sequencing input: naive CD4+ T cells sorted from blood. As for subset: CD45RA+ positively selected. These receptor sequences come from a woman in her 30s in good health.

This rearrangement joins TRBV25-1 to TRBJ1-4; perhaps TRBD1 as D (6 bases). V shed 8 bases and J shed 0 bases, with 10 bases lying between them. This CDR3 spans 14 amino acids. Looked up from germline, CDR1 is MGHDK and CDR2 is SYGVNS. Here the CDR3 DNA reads TGTGCCAGCCGGAACAGGGCAACTAATGAAAAACTGTTTTTT. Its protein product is CASRNRATNEKLFF.

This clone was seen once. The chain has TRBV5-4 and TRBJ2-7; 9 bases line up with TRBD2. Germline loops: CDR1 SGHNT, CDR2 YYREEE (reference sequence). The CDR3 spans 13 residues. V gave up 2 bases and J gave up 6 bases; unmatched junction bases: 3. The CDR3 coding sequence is TGTGCCAGCAGCTTAGCGGGAGGAATCGAGCAGTACTTC. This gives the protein CASSLAGGIEQYF.

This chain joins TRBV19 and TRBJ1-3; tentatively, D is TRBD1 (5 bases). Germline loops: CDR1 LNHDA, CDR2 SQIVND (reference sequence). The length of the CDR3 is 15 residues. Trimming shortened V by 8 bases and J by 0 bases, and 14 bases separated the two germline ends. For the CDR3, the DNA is TGTGCCAGTTTAGACAGCGCTTACTCTGGAAACACCATATATTTT. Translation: CASLDSAYSGNTIYF.

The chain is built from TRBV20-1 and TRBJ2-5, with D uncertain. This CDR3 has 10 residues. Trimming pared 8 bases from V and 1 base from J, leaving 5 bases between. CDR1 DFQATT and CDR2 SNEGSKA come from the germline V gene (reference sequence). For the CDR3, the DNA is TGCAGTACTACCCAAGAGACCCAGTACTTC. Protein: CSTTQETQYF.

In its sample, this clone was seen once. CDR3 loop: CASSGLGWGSGSLNEQFF. CDR3 sequence (DNA): TGTGCCAGCAGCGGTTTGGGCTGGGGTAGCGGGAGTTTGAATGAGCAGTTCTTC. The V call is TRBV9, the J call TRBJ2-1; 9 nucleotides agree with TRBD2. The CDR3 extends over 18 amino acids. Trimming at V came to 3 bases and at J to 7 bases, leaving 17 bases not matched to a gene. Germline CDR1 is SGDLS and CDR2 is YYNGEE.

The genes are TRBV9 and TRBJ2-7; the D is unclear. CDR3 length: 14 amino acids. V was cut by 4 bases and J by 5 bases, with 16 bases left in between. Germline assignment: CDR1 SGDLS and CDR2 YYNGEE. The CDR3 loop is CASSPQEATDEQYF. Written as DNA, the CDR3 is TGTGCCAGCAGCCCCCAAGAGGCCACAGACGAGCAGTACTTC.

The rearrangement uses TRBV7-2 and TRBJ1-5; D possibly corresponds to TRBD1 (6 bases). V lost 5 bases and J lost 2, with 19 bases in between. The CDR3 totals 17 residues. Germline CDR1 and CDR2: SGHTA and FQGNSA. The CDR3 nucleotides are TGTGCCAGCAGCACGAGTTACGCAGGGGAAGGCAATCAGCCCCAGCATTTT. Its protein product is CASSTSYAGEGNQPQHF.

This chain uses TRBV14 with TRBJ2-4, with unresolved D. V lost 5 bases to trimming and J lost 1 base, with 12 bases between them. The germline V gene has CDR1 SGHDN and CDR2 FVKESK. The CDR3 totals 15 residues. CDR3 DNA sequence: TGTGCCAGCAGCGATAGGTTTGTGGCCAAAAACATTCAGTACTTC. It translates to CASSDRFVAKNIQYF.

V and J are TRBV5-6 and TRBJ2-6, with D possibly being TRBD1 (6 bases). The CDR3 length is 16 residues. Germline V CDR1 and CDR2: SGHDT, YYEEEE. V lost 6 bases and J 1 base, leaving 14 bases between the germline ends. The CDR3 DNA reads TGTGCCAGCACCTGGGGGCGAAGGTCTGGGGCCAACGTCCTGACTTTC. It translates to CASTWGRRSGANVLTF. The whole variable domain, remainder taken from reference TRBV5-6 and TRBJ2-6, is DAGVTQSPTHLIKTRGQQVTLRCSPKSGHDTVSWYQQALGQGPQFIFQYYEEEERQRGNFPDRFSGHQFPNYSSELNVNALLLGDSALYLCASTWGRRSGANVLTFGAGSRLTVL.

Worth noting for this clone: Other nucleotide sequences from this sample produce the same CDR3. The CDR3 sequence: CASSLRDTDTQYF. DNA for the CDR3: TGCGCCAGCAGCTTGAGGGACACAGATACGCAGTATTTT. The chain has TRBV5-1 and TRBJ2-3; D remains unclear. Germline V gene data show CDR1 as SGHRS and CDR2 as YFSETQ. Trimming removed 1 base from V and 2 bases from J, with 5 bases in between. This CDR3 spans 13 amino acids. Full variable domain (outside the CDR3, taken from reference TRBV5-1 and TRBJ2-3): KAGVTQTPRYLIKTRGQQVTLSCSPISGHRSVSWYQQTPGQGLQFLFEYFSETQRNKGNFPGRFSGRQFSNSRSEMNVSTLELGDSALYLCASSLRDTDTQYFGPGTRLTVL.

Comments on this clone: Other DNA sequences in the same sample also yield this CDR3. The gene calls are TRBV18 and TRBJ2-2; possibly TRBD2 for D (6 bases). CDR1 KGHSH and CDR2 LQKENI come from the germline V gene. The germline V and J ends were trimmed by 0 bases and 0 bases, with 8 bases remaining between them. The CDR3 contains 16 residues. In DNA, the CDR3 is TGTGCCAGCTCACCACCTAGCGGAACGAACACCGGGGAGCTGTTTTTT. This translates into CASSPPSGTNTGELFF.

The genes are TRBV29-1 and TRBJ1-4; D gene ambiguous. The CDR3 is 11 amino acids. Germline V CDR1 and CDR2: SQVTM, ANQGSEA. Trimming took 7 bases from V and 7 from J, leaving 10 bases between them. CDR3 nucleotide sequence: TGCAGCGCCTCCCTGGTTGAAAAACTGTTTTTT. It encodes CSASLVEKLFF.

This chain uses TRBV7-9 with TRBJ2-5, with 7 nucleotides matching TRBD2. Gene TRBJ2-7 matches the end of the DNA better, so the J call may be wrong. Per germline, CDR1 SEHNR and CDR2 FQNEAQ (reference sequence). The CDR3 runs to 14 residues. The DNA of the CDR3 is TGTGCCAGCAGCTTAGGCCTAGCGGATTACGAGCAGTACTTC. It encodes CASSLGLADYEQYF.

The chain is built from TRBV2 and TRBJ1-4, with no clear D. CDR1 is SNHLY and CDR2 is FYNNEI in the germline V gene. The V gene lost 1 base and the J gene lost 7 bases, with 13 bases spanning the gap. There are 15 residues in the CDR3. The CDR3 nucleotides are TGTGCCAGCAGTGAAGAGAGGGTCGGTGGTGAAAAACTGTTTTTT. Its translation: CASSEERVGGEKLFF.

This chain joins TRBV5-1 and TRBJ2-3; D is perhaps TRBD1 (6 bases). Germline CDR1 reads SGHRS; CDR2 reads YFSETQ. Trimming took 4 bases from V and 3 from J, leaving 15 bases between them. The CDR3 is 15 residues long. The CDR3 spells CASSHRVAHTDTQYF. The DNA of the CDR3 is TGCGCCAGCAGCCACAGGGTAGCTCATACAGATACGCAGTATTTT.

This CDR3 is CASSLQKYEQYF. As DNA, the CDR3 is TGTGCCAGCTCACTTCAGAAGTACGAGCAGTACTTC. V usage is TRBV18 and J usage is TRBJ2-7; no firm D call. CDR1 is KGHSH, CDR2 LQKENI, per germline. The CDR3 consists of 12 residues. Trimming took 4 bases from V and 4 from J, leaving 8 bases between them.

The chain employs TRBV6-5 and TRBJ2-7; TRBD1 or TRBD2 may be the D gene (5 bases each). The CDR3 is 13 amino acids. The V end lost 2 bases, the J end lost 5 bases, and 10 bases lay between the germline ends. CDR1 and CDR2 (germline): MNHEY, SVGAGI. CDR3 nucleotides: TGTGCCAGCAGTTACACCGGGGCCCACGAGCAGTACTTC. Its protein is CASSYTGAHEQYF.

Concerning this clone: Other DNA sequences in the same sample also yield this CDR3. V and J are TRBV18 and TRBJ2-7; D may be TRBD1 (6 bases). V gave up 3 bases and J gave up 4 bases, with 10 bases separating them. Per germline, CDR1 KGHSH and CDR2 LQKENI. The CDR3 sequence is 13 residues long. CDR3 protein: CASSPGQRYEQYF. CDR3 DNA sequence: TGTGCCAGCTCACCCGGACAGAGATACGAGCAGTACTTC.

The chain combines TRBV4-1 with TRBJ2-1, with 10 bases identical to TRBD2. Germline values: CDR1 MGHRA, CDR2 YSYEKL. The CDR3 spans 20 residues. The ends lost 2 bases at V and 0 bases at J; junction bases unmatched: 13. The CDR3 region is CASSQKRLAGALDSYNEQFF. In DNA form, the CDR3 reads TGCGCCAGCAGCCAAAAACGACTAGCGGGTGCTTTAGACTCCTACAATGAGCAGTTCTTC.

CDR3 coding DNA: TGCGCCAGCAGCCAAGAAGGGGACAGACTTTATGGCTACACCTTC. Residues: CASSQEGDRLYGYTF. The chain carries TRBV4-1 and TRBJ1-2, with 7 nucleotides matching TRBD1. Trimming took 0 bases from V and 5 from J; bases not matched to a gene: 6. The CDR3 has 15 residues. Germline V lookup: CDR1 MGHRA, CDR2 YSYEKL.

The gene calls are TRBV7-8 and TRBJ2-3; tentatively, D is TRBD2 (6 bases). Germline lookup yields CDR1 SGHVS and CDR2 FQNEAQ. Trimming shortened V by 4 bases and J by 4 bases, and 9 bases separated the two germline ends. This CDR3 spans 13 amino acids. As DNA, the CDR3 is TGTGCCAGCAGCTATGCGGGGTCAGATACGCAGTATTTT. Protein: CASSYAGSDTQYF.

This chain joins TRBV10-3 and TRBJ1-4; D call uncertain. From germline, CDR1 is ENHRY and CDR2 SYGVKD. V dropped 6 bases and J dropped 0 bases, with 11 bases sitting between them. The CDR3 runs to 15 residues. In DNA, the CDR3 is TGTGCCATCAGACGCACACTAGCAACTAATGAAAAACTGTTTTTT. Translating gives CAIRRTLATNEKLFF.

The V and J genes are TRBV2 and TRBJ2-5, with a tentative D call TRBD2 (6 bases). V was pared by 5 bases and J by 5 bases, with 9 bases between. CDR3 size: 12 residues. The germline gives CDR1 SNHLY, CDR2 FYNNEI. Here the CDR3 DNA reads TGTGCCAGCAGTCCTGGGAGGGAGACCCAGTACTTC. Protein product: CASSPGRETQYF. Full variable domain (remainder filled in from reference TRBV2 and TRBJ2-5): EPEVTQTPSHQVTQMGQEVILRCVPISNHLYFYWYRQILGQKVEFLVSFYNNEISEKSEIFDDQFSVERPDGSNFTLKIRSTKLEDSAMYFCASSPGRETQYFGPGTRLLVL.

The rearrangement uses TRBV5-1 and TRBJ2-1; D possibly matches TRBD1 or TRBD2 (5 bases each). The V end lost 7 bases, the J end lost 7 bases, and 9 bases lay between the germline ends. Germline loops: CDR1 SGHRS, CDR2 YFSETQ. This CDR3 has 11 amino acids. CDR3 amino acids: CASGDENEQFF. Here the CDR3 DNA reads TGCGCCAGCGGGGACGAGAATGAGCAGTTCTTC.